This TCR beta chain was identified in a study of technical replicates of blood from several donors. The protocol was immunoSEQ multiplex PCR, while the TCRdb copy is restricted to in-frame clones and leaves out a portion. The data hold approximately 75,000 clones, with 90% to 97% observed a single time. Between the trimmed V and J ends, which lost 4 bases and 4 bases, there was a span of 7 bases. Per germline, CDR1 SNHLY and CDR2 FYNNEI. The CDR3 is 12 amino acids. The sample consisted of T cells isolated from PBMCs. The chain is built from TRBV2 and TRBJ1-2; D is uncertain. The source is a human donor in good health. The CDR3: CASSGHIYGYTF. Here the CDR3 DNA reads TGTGCCAGCAGTGGACATATCTATGGCTACACCTTC.